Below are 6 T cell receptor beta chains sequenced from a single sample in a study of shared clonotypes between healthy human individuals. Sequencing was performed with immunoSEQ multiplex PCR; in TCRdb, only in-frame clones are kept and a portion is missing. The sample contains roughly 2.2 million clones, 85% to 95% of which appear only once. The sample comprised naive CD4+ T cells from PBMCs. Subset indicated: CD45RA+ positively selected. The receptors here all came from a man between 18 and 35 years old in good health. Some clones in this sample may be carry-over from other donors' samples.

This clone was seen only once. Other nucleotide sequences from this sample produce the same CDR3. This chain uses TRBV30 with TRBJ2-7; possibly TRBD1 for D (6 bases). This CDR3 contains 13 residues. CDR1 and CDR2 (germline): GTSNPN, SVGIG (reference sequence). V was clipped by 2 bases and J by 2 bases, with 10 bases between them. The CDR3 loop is CAWSPDRTYEQYF. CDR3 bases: TGTGCCTGGAGTCCGGACAGAACCTACGAGCAGTACTTC.

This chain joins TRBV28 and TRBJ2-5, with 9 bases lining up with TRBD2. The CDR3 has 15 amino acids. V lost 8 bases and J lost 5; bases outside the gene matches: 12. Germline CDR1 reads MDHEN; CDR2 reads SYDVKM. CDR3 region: CASVSPTSGRETQYF. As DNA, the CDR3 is TGTGCCAGCGTTAGTCCGACGAGCGGGAGGGAGACCCAGTACTTC. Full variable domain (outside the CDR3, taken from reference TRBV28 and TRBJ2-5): DVKVTQSSRYLVKRTGEKVFLECVQDMDHENMFWYRQDPGLGLRLIYFSYDVKMKEKGDIPEGYSVSREKKERFSLILESASTNQTSMYLCASVSPTSGRETQYFGPGTRLLVL.

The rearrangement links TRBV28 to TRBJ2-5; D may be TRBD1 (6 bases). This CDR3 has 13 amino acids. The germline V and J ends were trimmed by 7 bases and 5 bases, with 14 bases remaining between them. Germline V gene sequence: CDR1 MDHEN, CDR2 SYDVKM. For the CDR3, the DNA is TGTGCCAGCACCCAACAGGGCCGGGAGACCCAGTACTTC. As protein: CASTQQGRETQYF.

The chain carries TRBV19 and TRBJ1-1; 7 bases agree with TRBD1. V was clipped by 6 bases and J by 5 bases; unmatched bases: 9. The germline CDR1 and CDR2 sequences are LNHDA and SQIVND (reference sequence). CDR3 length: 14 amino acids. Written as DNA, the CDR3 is TGTGCCAGTAGAGACAGGGCGCGTGGGACTGAAGCTTTCTTT. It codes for CASRDRARGTEAFF. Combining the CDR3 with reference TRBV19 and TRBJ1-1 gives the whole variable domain DGGITQSPKYLFRKEGQNVTLSCEQNLNHDAMYWYRQDPGQGLRLIYYSQIVNDFQKGDIAEGYSVSREKKESFPLTVTSAQKNPTAFYLCASRDRARGTEAFFGQGTRLTVV.

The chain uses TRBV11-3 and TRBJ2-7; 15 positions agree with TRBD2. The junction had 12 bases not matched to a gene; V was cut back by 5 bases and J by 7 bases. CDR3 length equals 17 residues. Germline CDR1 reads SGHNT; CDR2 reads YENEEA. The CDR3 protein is CASSPDGTSGRRPEQYF. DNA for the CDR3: TGTGCCAGCAGCCCCGATGGGACTAGCGGGAGGCGACCTGAGCAGTACTTC. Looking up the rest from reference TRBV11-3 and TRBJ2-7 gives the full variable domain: EAGVVQSPRYKIIEKKQPVAFWCNPISGHNTLYWYLQNLGQGPELLIRYENEEAVDDSQLPKDRFSAERLKGVDSTLKIQPAELGDSAVYLCASSPDGTSGRRPEQYFGPGTRLTVT.

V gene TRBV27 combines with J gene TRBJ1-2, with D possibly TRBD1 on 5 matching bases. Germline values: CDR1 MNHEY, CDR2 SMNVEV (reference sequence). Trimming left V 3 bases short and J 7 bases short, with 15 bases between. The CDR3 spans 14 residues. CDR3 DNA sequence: TGTGCCAGCAGTTTGGGGCGGTCATACACTGGCTACACCTTC. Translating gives CASSLGRSYTGYTF.